This T cell receptor (beta chain) was identified in a study of T cells expressing NK-cell markers. For the study at large: CD3+CD56+NKG2C+, CD3+CD56+NKG2C- and CD3+CD56-NKG2C+ T cells, once sorted, supplied the TCR beta repertoires. The eight sequenced donors comprised seven who were HCMV-seropositive and one who was seronegative. Study outcomes and limitations: It was still unclear whether expanded NKG2C+ T cell clones were HCMV specific.

CDR1 is MNHNS and CDR2 is SASEGT in the germline V gene. The CDR3 loop spans 15 amino acids. What made the TCR beta cDNA was 5'RACE template switching with UMIs. TCRdb reworked the 5' RACE reads into one entry per CDR3 protein, no DNA. In total, the table holds fewer than 400,000 distinct CDR3 sequences. A word on this clonotype: The antigen is not known.

V and J are TRBV6-1 and TRBJ1-5; TCRdb calls TRBD1, which cannot be checked without DNA. The sample comprised blood T cells: a sorted CD56 or NKG2C T cell subset, CD4+ or CD8+ T cells, or bulk PBMC T cells (not recorded which). The TCR was taken from a woman aged 50 to 65 in good health. This CDR3 reads CASSEQTGSNQPQHF.